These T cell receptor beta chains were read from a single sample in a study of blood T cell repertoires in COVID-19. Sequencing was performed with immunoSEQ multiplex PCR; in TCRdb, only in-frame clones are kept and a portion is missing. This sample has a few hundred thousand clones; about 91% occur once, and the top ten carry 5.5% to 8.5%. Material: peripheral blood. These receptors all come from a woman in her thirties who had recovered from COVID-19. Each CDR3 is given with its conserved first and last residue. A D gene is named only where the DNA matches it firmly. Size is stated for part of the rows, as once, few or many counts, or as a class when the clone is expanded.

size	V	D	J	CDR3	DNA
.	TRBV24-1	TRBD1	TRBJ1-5	CATSDSDRVSNQPQHF	TGTGCCACCAGTGATTCTGACAGGGTCTCAAATCAGCCCCAGCATTTT
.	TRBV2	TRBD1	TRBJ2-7	CASSVGQTPSYEQYF	TGTGCCAGCAGTGTGGGACAGACCCCTTCCTACGAGCAGTACTTC
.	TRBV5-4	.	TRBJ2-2	CASSSPFTNTGELFF	TGTGCCAGCAGCTCTCCTTTTACGAACACCGGGGAGCTGTTTTTT
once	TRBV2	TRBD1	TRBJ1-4	CASRGQVAHEKLFF	TGTGCCAGCAGGGGACAGGTCGCCCATGAAAAACTGTTTTTT
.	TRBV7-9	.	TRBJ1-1	CASSLQGNTEAFF	TGTGCCAGCAGCTTACAGGGGAACACTGAAGCTTTCTTT
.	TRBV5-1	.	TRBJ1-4	CASSPGRGNVNEKLFF	TGCGCCAGCAGCCCAGGTCGGGGGAACGTCAATGAAAAACTGTTTTTT
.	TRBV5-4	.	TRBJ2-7	CASSLGGLDEQYF	TGTGCCAGCAGCTTGGGGGGGCTCGACGAGCAGTACTTC
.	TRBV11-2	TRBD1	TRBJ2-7	CASSLVGQGIDEQYF	TGTGCCAGCAGCTTAGTGGGACAGGGAATCGACGAGCAGTACTTC
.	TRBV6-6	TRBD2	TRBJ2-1	CASSLTSGGGNEQFF	TGTGCCAGCAGCCTAACTAGCGGGGGCGGAAATGAGCAGTTCTTC
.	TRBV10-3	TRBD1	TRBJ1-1	CAIRAGQGNTEAFF	TGTGCCATCAGGGCTGGACAGGGCAACACTGAAGCTTTCTTT
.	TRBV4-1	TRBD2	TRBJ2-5	CASSQDLSSGGPAETQYF	TGCGCCAGCAGCCAAGATCTATCGAGCGGGGGGCCGGCAGAGACCCAGTACTTC
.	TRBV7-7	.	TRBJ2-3	CASSRQDTLSDTQYF	TGTGCCAGCAGCCGACAGGACACGCTGTCAGATACGCAGTATTTT
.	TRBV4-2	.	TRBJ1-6	CASSQVNVGSYNSPLHF	TGTGCCAGCAGCCAGGTAAACGTTGGGAGCTATAATTCACCCCTCCACTTT
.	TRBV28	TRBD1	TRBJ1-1	CASSLPLMGQDTEAFF	TGTGCCAGCAGTTTACCCTTAATGGGACAGGACACTGAAGCTTTCTTT
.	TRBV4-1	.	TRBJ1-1	CASSPSPGLMNTEAFF	TGCGCCAGCAGCCCCTCCCCGGGACTGATGAACACTGAAGCTTTCTTT
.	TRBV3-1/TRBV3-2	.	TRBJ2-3	CASSRRGQTSTDTQYF	TGTGCCAGCAGCCGAAGGGGCCAGACAAGCACAGATACGCAGTATTTT
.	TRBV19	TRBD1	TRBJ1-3	CASTGQGGDTIYF	TGTGCCAGTACCGGACAGGGTGGGGACACCATATATTTT
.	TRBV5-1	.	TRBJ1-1	CASSHRENTEAFF	TGCGCCAGCAGTCACCGCGAAAACACTGAAGCTTTCTTT
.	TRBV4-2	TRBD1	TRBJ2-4	CASSQQGARDIQYF	TGTGCCAGCAGCCAACAGGGGGCGCGGGACATTCAGTACTTC
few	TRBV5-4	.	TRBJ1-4	CASSLDLGNGDEKLFF	TGTGCCAGCAGCTTGGACCTCGGGAACGGCGATGAAAAACTGTTTTTT
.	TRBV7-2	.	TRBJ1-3	CASSSGTGISGNTIYF	TGTGCCAGCAGCTCCGGGACTGGTATCTCTGGAAACACCATATATTTT
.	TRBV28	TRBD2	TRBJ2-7	CASSLWKTSGFYEQYF	TGTGCCAGCAGTTTATGGAAAACTAGCGGGTTCTACGAGCAGTACTTC